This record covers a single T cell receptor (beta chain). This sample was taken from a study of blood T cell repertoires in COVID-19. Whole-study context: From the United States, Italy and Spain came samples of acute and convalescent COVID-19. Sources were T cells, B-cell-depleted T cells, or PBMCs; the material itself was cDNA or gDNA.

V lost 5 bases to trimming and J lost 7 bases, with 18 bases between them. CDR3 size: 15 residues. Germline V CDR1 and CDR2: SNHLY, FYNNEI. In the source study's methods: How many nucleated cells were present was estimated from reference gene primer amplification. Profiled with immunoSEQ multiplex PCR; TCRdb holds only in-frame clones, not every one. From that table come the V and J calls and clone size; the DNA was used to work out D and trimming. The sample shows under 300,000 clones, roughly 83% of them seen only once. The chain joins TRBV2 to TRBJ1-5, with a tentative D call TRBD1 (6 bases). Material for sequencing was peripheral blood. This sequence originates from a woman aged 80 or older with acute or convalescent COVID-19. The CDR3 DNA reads TGTGCCAGCAGTACGGACAGTAGGGCACAGCAGCCCCAGCATTTT. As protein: CASSTDSRAQQPQHF.